Following are 10 T cell receptor beta chains from one sample sequenced in a study of T cell changes during pregnancy in multiple sclerosis. TCRdb keeps only in-frame clones here, not all; method: immunoSEQ multiplex PCR. The profile shows about 52,000 clones, 92% of them singletons. The material sequenced was CD4+ T cells from peripheral blood mononuclear cells, taken after pregnancy. The receptors shown here come from a female donor in good health, enrolled as a control in a pregnancy study.

The chain employs TRBV6-1 and TRBJ2-1, with 10 bases that match TRBD1. This CDR3 contains 14 residues. The J segment lost 6 bases and the V segment lost 4 bases, leaving 3 bases of the junction unmatched. Germline lookup yields CDR1 MNHNS and CDR2 SASEGT. CDR3 loop: CASSGQGAINEQFF. The CDR3 region has the DNA TGTGCCAGCAGTGGACAGGGGGCGATCAATGAGCAGTTCTTC.

The V and J genes are TRBV6-1 and TRBJ1-2, with D possibly TRBD1 on 5 matching bases. The length of the CDR3 is 13 residues. Germline V gene data show CDR1 as MNHNS and CDR2 as SASEGT. V lost 1 base and J 8 bases, leaving 11 bases between the germline ends. The DNA of the CDR3 is TGTGCCAGCAGTGAAGTATGGAGGGACGGCTACACCTTC. This encodes CASSEVWRDGYTF.

The CDR3 reads CASSPEVVGRNYGYTF. The DNA of the CDR3 is TGTGCCAGCAGCCCCGAGGTTGTCGGCAGAAACTATGGCTACACCTTC. The V gene is TRBV9, the J gene TRBJ1-2; no firm D call. The CDR3 is made up of 16 amino acids. The ends were cut back, 4 bases at V and 2 bases at J, with 18 bases in the middle. Germline V gene sequence: CDR1 SGDLS, CDR2 YYNGEE.

The V gene is TRBV7-9, the J gene TRBJ2-6, with 7 bases matching TRBD1. This CDR3 contains 18 residues. V was pared by 5 bases and J by 2 bases, with 12 bases of the junction left unmatched. CDR1 SEHNR and CDR2 FQNEAQ come from the germline V gene (reference sequence). The CDR3: CASSKNRGSVTGANVLTF. CDR3 nucleotides: TGTGCCAGCAGCAAAAACAGGGGATCAGTCACTGGGGCCAACGTCCTGACTTTC.

J is TRBJ2-7 and V is TRBV29-1; tentative D call: TRBD2 (6 bases). Germline V gene data show CDR1 as SQVTM and CDR2 as ANQGSEA. The CDR3 covers 11 residues. Trimming stripped 4 bases from V and 5 bases from J, with 9 bases between. The CDR3 here is CSVVRGNEQYF. The CDR3 region has the DNA TGCAGCGTTGTTCGGGGGAACGAGCAGTACTTC.

The chain has TRBV4-2 and TRBJ2-1; 9 bases match TRBD2. Germline V gives CDR1 LGHNA, CDR2 YNFKEQ. Trimming removed 0 bases from V and 6 bases from J; junction bases left unmatched: 12. The CDR3 is 18 amino acids. The chain's CDR3 is CASSQETQRGDLLNEQFF. Written as DNA, the CDR3 is TGTGCCAGCAGCCAAGAAACCCAGCGGGGGGACCTCCTCAATGAGCAGTTCTTC.

The V and J genes are TRBV11-2 and TRBJ2-1, with 7 positions matching TRBD2. The junction had 8 bases not matched to a gene; V was cut back by 6 bases and J by 0 bases. From germline, CDR1 is SGHAT and CDR2 FQNNGV. CDR3 length: 16 residues. The CDR3 nucleotides read TGTGCCAGCAGTCCCGCTAGCGGCAGCTCCTACAATGAGCAGTTCTTC. Protein: CASSPASGSSYNEQFF. Looking up the rest from reference TRBV11-2 and TRBJ2-1 gives the full variable domain: EAGVAQSPRYKIIEKRQSVAFWCNPISGHATLYWYQQILGQGPKLLIQFQNNGVVDDSQLPKDRFSAERLKGVDSTLKIQPAKLEDSAVYLCASSPASGSSYNEQFFGPGTRLTVL.

V gene TRBV18 combines with J gene TRBJ1-5; D is ambiguous. Looked up from germline, CDR1 is KGHSH and CDR2 is LQKENI. The CDR3 totals 14 residues. The V and J ends lost 6 bases and 0 bases respectively, with 9 bases between them. The CDR3 spells CASSAQNSNQPQHF. CDR3 DNA: TGTGCCAGCTCGGCACAGAATAGCAATCAGCCCCAGCATTTT.

This clone was recorded only once. This chain joins TRBV6-5 and TRBJ1-4; the D gene is possibly TRBD1 (5 bases). Between the trimmed V and J ends, which lost 2 bases and 8 bases, there was a span of 15 bases. The CDR3 loop spans 15 amino acids. Germline loops: CDR1 MNHEY, CDR2 SVGAGI. CDR3 sequence: CASSYDPGRTEKLFF. The CDR3 region has the DNA TGTGCCAGCAGTTACGACCCAGGGAGGACCGAAAAACTGTTTTTT.

The CDR3 nucleotides read TGTGCCAGTAGTATAGATCAGGGTGAGGTCTCACCCCTCCACTTT. Translated, it gives CASSIDQGEVSPLHF. V usage is TRBV19 and J usage is TRBJ1-6, with D perhaps matching TRBD1 (5 bases). CDR3 size: 15 residues. Germline lookup yields CDR1 LNHDA and CDR2 SQIVND (reference sequence). Trimming cost V 0 bases and J 10 bases, with 13 bases left between them.